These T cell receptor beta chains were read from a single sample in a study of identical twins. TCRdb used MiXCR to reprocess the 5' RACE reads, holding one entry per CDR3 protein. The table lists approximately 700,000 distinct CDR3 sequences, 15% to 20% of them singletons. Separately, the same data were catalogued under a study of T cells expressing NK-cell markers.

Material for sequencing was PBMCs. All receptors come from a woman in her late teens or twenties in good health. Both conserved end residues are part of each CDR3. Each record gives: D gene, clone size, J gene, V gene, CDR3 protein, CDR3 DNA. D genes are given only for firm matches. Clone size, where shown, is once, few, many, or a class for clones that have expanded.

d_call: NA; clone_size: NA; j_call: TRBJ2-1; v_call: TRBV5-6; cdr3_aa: CASSWERGEQFF; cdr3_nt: TGTGCCAGCAGCTGGGAGAGGGGTGAGCAGTTCTTC
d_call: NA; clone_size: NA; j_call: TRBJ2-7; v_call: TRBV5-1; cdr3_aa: CASSRSQGGGVYEQYF; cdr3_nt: TGCGCCAGCAGCCGGAGCCAGGGAGGGGGGGTCTACGAGCAGTACTTC
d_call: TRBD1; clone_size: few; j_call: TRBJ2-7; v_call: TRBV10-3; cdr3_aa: CAISSGTGAYEQYF; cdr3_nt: TGTGCCATCAGCTCCGGGACAGGGGCGTACGAGCAGTACTTC
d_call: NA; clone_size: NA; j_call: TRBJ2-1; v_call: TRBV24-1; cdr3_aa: CATSDSGLAREQFF; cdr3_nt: TGTGCCACCAGTGACTCGGGACTTGCCAGGGAGCAGTTCTTC
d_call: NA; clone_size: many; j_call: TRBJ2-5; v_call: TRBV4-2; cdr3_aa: CASSQDGVVQETQYF; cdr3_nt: TGTGCCAGCAGCCAAGATGGAGTGGTCCAAGAGACCCAGTACTTC
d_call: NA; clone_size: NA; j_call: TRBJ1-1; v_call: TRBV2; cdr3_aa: CASTRTPEGTEAFF; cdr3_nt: TGTGCCAGCACCAGGACACCCGAGGGCACTGAAGCTTTCTTT
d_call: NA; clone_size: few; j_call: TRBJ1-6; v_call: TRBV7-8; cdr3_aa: CASSLVGVVSPLHF; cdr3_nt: TGTGCCAGCAGCTTAGTAGGGGTCGTTTCACCCCTCCACTTT
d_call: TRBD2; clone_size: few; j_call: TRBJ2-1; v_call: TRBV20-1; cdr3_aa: CSARGLAVNEQFF; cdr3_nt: TGCAGTGCTAGGGGACTAGCGGTAAATGAGCAGTTCTTC
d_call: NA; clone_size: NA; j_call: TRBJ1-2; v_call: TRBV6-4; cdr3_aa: CASSPLPGTTNYGYTF; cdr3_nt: TGTGCCAGCAGCCCCTTGCCAGGGACGACTAACTATGGCTACACCTTC
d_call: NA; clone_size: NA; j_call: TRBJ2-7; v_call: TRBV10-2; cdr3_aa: CASSGWEQYF; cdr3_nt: TGCGCCAGCAGTGGATGGGAGCAGTACTTC
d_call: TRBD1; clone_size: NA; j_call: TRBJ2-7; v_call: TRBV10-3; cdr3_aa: CAISASGTGVEQYF; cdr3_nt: TGTGCCATCAGTGCCTCCGGGACAGGGGTCGAGCAGTACTTC
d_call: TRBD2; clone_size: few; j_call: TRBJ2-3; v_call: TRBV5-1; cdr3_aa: CASSLERGGSDTQYF; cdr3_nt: TGCGCCAGCAGCTTAGAGCGCGGGGGATCAGATACGCAGTATTTT
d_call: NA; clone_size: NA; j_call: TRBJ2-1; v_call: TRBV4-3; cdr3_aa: CASSQESPRGGREQFF; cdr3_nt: TGCGCCAGCAGCCAAGAATCACCGCGGGGCGGGCGAGAGCAGTTCTTC
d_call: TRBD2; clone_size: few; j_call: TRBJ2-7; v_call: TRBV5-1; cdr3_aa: CASSPTSGRGEQYF; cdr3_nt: TGCGCCAGCTCCCCGACTAGCGGGCGGGGCGAGCAGTACTTC
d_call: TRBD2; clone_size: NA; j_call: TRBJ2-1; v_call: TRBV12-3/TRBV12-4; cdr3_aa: CASSIRTSGKYNEQFF; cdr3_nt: TGTGCCAGCAGCATCCGAACTAGCGGGAAATACAATGAGCAGTTCTTC
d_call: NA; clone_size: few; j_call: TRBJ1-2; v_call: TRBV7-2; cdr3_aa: CAIDSISYGYTF; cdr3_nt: TGTGCCATCGACAGTATTTCCTATGGCTACACCTTC
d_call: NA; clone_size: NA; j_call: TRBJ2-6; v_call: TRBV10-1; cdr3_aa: CASSPQIGANVLTF; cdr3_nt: TGCGCCAGCAGTCCCCAGATTGGGGCCAACGTCCTGACTTTC
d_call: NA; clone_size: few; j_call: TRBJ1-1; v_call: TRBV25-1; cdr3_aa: CASSDSLFEAFF; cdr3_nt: TGTGCCAGCAGTGACAGCCTTTTTGAAGCTTTCTTT
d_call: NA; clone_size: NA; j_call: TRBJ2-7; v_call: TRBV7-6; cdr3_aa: CASSLAVGDEQYF; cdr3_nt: TGTGCCAGCAGCTTAGCGGTGGGAGACGAGCAGTACTTC
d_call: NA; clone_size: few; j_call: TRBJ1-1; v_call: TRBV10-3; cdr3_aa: CAISDPQGKGTEAFF; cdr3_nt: TGTGCCATCAGTGACCCCCAGGGGAAGGGCACTGAAGCTTTCTTT
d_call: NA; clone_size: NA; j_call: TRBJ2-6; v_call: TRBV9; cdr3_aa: CASSSSLTGRLASGANVLTF; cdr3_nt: TGTGCCAGCAGCTCAAGCTTAACAGGGAGGCTTGCCTCTGGGGCCAACGTCCTGACTTTC
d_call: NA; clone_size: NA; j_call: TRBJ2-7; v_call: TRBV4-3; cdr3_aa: CASSPEAGFPYEQYF; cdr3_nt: TGCGCCAGCAGCCCCGAGGCGGGTTTTCCCTACGAGCAGTACTTC
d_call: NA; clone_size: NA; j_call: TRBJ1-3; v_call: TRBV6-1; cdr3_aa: CASKGTSGSGNTIYF; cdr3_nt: TGTGCCAGCAAGGGGACATCTGGCTCTGGAAACACCATATATTTT
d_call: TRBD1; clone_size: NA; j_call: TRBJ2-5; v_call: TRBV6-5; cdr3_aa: CASSYDRGRETQYF; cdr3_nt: TGTGCCAGCAGTTACGACAGGGGGAGAGAGACCCAGTACTTC
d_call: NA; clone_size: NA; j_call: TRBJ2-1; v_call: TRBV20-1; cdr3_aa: CSAQGLDEQFF; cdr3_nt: TGCAGTGCTCAGGGATTAGATGAGCAGTTCTTC
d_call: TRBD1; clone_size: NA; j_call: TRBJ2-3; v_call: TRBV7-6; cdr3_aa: CASSQTGSFTDTQYF; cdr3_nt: TGTGCCAGCAGCCAGACAGGGTCCTTCACAGATACGCAGTATTTT
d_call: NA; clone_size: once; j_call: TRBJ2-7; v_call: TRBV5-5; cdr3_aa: CASSAELHSYEQYF; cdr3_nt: TGTGCCAGCAGCGCAGAACTCCACTCCTACGAGCAGTACTTC
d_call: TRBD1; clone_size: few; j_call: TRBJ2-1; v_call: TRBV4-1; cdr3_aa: CASSQDRDRLYNEQFF; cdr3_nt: TGCGCCAGCAGCCAAGATAGGGACAGGCTTTACAATGAGCAGTTCTTC
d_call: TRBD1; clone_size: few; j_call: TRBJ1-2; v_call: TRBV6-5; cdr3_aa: CASISTGGGYTF; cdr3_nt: TGTGCCAGCATCTCGACAGGGGGAGGCTACACCTTC
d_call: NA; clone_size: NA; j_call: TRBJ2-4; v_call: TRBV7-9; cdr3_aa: CASSAQTAIQYF; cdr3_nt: TGTGCCAGCAGCGCCCAGACAGCCATTCAGTACTTC
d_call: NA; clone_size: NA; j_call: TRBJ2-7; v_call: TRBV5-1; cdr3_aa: CASSFGTLPYEQYF; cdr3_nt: TGCGCCAGCAGCTTCGGGACACTTCCCTACGAGCAGTACTTC
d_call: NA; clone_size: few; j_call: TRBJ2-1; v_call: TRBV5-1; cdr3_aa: CASSLTTESSYNEQFF; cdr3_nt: TGCGCCAGCAGCTTAACTACCGAGAGCTCCTACAATGAGCAGTTCTTC
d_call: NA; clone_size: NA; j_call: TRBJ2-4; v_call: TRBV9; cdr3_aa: CASSPTTTKNIQYF; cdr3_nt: TGTGCCAGCAGCCCCACCACCACCAAAAACATTCAGTACTTC
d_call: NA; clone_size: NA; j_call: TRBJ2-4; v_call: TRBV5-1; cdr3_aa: CASQGQSSADIQYF; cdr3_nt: TGCGCCAGCCAAGGACAGAGCTCGGCGGACATTCAGTACTTC
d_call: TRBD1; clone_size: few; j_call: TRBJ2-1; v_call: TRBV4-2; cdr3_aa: CASSQEGTGYNEQFF; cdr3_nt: TGTGCCAGCAGCCAAGAAGGGACAGGATACAATGAGCAGTTCTTC
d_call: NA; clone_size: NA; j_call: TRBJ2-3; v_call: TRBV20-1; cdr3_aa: CSALRGTGTDTQYF; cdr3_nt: TGCAGTGCCCTCCGGGGTACCGGCACAGATACGCAGTATTTT
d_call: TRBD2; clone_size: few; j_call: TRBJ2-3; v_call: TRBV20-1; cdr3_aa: CSARDGSGRAGLGVDF; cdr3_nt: TGCAGTGCTAGAGATGGAAGCGGGAGGGCCGGTTTGGGGGTGGATTTT